Below, 10 T cell receptor beta chains from the same sample are listed, as sequenced in a study of regulatory T cells in long-lasting Graves disease. Building of the TCR beta libraries involved iRepertoire HTBI primers and Arm-PCR of CDR3 regions. A single record per CDR3 protein comes from TCRdb applying MiXCR to the multiplex PCR reads. The table lists 450,000 to 500,000 distinct CDR3 sequences, 15% to 20% of them singletons. This sample's time point: newly diagnosed GD, antithyroid drugs for less than 3 months. There was RNA extracted from PBMCs, and the TCR library was made from it. The same data also contributed to another study, on T cells in Graves' hyperthyroidism and ophthalmopathy.

The material was peripheral blood mononuclear cells (PBMCs), obtained at new diagnosis, from a patient treated with antithyroid drugs. The receptors derive from a man aged 35-49 years with Graves disease.

At least ten counts were recorded for this clonotype. The rearrangement joins TRBV24-1 to TRBJ2-1, with TRBD2 as a possible D gene (6 bases). The CDR3 has 15 amino acids. Deletions cut 2 bases from V and 10 bases from J, with 17 bases between. Germline V gene lookup returns CDR1 KGHDR and CDR2 SFDVKD. The CDR3 here is CATSDSLPSAGEQFF. The CDR3 bases are TGTGCCACCAGTGATTCTTTACCTAGCGCTGGGGAGCAGTTCTTC.

Only a few counts were recorded for this clonotype. The chain joins TRBV6-1 to TRBJ2-3; D may be TRBD1 (5 bases). The CDR3 sequence is 14 residues long. Germline V gene data show CDR1 as MNHNS and CDR2 as SASEGT. V lost 6 bases, J lost 4 bases, and 14 bases lay in between. Here the CDR3 reads CASSQARGSDTQYF. The CDR3 nucleotides are TGTGCCAGCAGCCAAGCAAGGGGTTCAGATACGCAGTATTTT.

The genes are TRBV5-1 and TRBJ2-2, with 8 bases lining up with TRBD2. CDR1 and CDR2 (germline): SGHRS, YFSETQ. The CDR3 spans 15 residues. Trimming at V came to 0 bases and at J to 6 bases, leaving 4 bases not matched to a gene. CDR3: CASSLGSGSPGELFF. The CDR3 nucleotides read TGCGCCAGCAGCTTGGGAAGCGGGAGCCCCGGGGAGCTGTTTTTT.

To note about this clonotype: This sequence may be a read error, since a much larger clone differs from it by one base. The chain links TRBV28 to TRBJ2-5; maybe TRBD2 (6 bases). The DNA end lines up better with TRBJ2-1; the J call may be wrong. This CDR3 comprises 18 residues. Germline lookup yields CDR1 MDHEN and CDR2 SYDVKM. CDR3 nucleotides: TGTGCCAACAGTTTAGAGGCTGTTGGCCTAGCGCCTTACAATGAGCAGTTCTTC. Protein product: CANSLEAVGLAPYNEQFF.

This clonotype was counted only a few times. The chain uses TRBV29-1 and TRBJ2-7; 11 bases are shared with TRBD2. The V gene end was trimmed by 6 bases and the J gene end by 2 bases; junction bases not matched to a gene: 9. This CDR3 spans 15 amino acids. Germline-derived CDR1 and CDR2 are SQVTM and ANQGSEA. CDR3 protein: CSVQLGTSGPYEQYF. The CDR3 DNA is TGCAGCGTCCAACTTGGGACTAGCGGTCCCTACGAGCAGTACTTC.

This clonotype was counted between two and nine times. The CDR3 DNA is TGTGCCACCAGTGATGTGTCCGGGGACGAGCAGTACTTC. Protein: CATSDVSGDEQYF. This chain connects TRBV24-1 to TRBJ2-7; a possible D gene is TRBD2 (5 bases). V was clipped by 3 bases and J by 5 bases, with 10 bases between them. Germline V CDR1 and CDR2: KGHDR, SFDVKD. This CDR3 has 13 amino acids.

The sample holds many counts of this clonotype. The rearrangement links TRBV12-3 or TRBV12-4 to TRBJ2-2; no reliable D call. This CDR3 is built from 14 residues. Trimming took 3 bases from V and 5 from J, leaving 10 bases between them. The chain's CDR3 is CASSFLLRTGELFF. The CDR3, as DNA: TGTGCCAGCAGTTTCCTCCTAAGGACCGGGGAGCTGTTTTTT.

This clonotype was recorded at least ten times. The rearrangement links TRBV12-3 or TRBV12-4 to TRBJ2-1; D is perhaps TRBD2 (6 bases). Deletions cut 5 bases from V and 2 bases from J, with 13 bases between. The CDR3 runs to 15 residues. The CDR3: CASSPRVAAYNEQFF. The DNA for the CDR3 is TGTGCCAGCAGTCCCAGAGTAGCGGCCTACAATGAGCAGTTCTTC.

This clonotype was picked up a small number of times. The chain recombines TRBV5-1 with TRBJ1-1, with 10 bases identical to TRBD1. Germline loops: CDR1 SGHRS, CDR2 YFSETQ. The CDR3 sequence is 15 residues long. Trimming at V came to 5 bases and at J to 5 bases, leaving 9 bases not matched to a gene. The CDR3 loop is CASRVGQGKGTEAFF. CDR3 bases: TGCGCCAGCAGAGTGGGACAGGGGAAGGGAACTGAAGCTTTCTTT.

The sample holds many counts of this clonotype. V is TRBV7-9 and J is TRBJ2-1; 14 bases are shared with TRBD2. The CDR3 sequence is 20 residues long. The trim removed 5 bases at V and 0 bases at J, leaving 12 bases unmatched. Germline V lookup: CDR1 SEHNR, CDR2 FQNEAQ (reference sequence). The CDR3: CASSPSGLAGGGSSYNEQFF. DNA of the CDR3: TGTGCCAGCAGCCCCAGCGGACTAGCGGGAGGTGGGTCCTCCTACAATGAGCAGTTCTTC. Combining the CDR3 with reference TRBV7-9 and TRBJ2-1 gives the whole variable domain DTGVSQNPRHKITKRGQNVTFRCDPISEHNRLYWYRQTLGQGPEFLTYFQNEAQLEKSRLLSDRFSAERPKGSFSTLEIQRTEQGDSAMYLCASSPSGLAGGGSSYNEQFFGPGTRLTVL.